Reported below is one TCR beta chain. This specimen comes from a study of shared clonotypes between healthy human individuals. The CDR3 length is 14 residues. Trimming cost V 6 bases and J 3 bases, with 15 bases left between them. From germline, CDR1 is MNHNS and CDR2 SASEGT. CD8 memory was a combination that joined CD45RO+ cells with CCR7-negative CD45RA+ TemRA cells. Replicate sorted-subset PCRs were loaded with about 0.2 ug DNA, 30,000 or so T cell genomes. The repertoire was sequenced with immunoSEQ multiplex PCR; TCRdb's copy has only in-frame clones and lacks some. Of some 690,000 clones detected, around 91% appear once; the ten largest clones hold 34%.

The receptor was isolated from a man between 18 and 35 years old in good health. Some clones in this sample may be carry-over from other donors' samples. Sequenced material: memory CD8+ T cells from PBMCs. Subset: CD45RO+ cells pooled with CCR7-negative TemRA cells. V is TRBV6-1 and J is TRBJ2-7; D possibly corresponds to TRBD1 (6 bases). The CDR3 is CASRDTGLLYEQYF. The CDR3 coding sequence is TGTGCCAGCAGGGACACAGGGTTACTCTACGAGCAGTACTTC.